These T cell receptor beta chains were read from a single sample in a study of blood T cell repertoires in COVID-19. The table came from immunoSEQ multiplex PCR; TCRdb's copy has only in-frame clones and leaves some out. The sample includes around 260,000 clones, 75% to 90% of them seen just once. Sequencing input: peripheral blood. The receptors stem from a man aged 60-69 years who had recovered from COVID-19. CDR3s include the opening cysteine and the closing phenylalanine or tryptophan. The order of the fields is V gene, clone size, D gene, J gene, CDR3 DNA, CDR3 protein. A D gene is named only where the DNA matches it firmly. Not all rows give a size; the values are once, few, many and, for expanded clones, a class.

TRBV6-5,few,-,TRBJ2-7,TGTGCCAGCAGGTTTACAGCCTACGAGCAGTACTTC,CASRFTAYEQYF
TRBV3-1/TRBV3-2,-,TRBD2,TRBJ2-7,TGTGCCAGCAGCCAAGGATCTAGCGGGAGGTGGGGCTACGAGCAGTACTTC,CASSQGSSGRWGYEQYF
TRBV28,-,-,TRBJ1-2,TGTGCCAGCCGTGGACAGTCTAACTATGGCTACACCTTC,CASRGQSNYGYTF
TRBV12-5,-,-,TRBJ1-6,TGTGCTAGTGGTTTGCAGTATTCACCCCTCCACTTT,CASGLQYSPLHF
TRBV2,-,-,TRBJ1-2,TGTGCCAGCAGTGAAACAGGGTGGTATGGCTACACCTTC,CASSETGWYGYTF
TRBV7-9,-,TRBD2,TRBJ2-3,TGTGCCAGCAGCGCTAGCGGGACAGGCACAGATACGCAGTATTTT,CASSASGTGTDTQYF
TRBV24-1,-,-,TRBJ2-5,TGTGCCACCAGTGACCCGGTAGGGGGGGCAAAAGAGACCCAGTACTTC,CATSDPVGGAKETQYF
TRBV7-8,-,-,TRBJ1-5,TGTGCCAGCAGCCGTACACCCCGAAATAGCAATCAGCCCCAGCATTTT,CASSRTPRNSNQPQHF
TRBV5-1,-,TRBD2,TRBJ2-5,TGCGCCAGCAGCTTGGGACTAGCGGGGGGAGAGACCCAGTACTTC,CASSLGLAGGETQYF
TRBV24-1,-,-,TRBJ1-5,TGTGCCACCAGTGATTCGAGCAATCAGCCCCAGCATTTT,CATSDSSNQPQHF
TRBV7-6,once,TRBD1,TRBJ2-1,TGTGCCAGCAGCACGGGGCCCGGGACAGACAATGAGCAGTTCTTC,CASSTGPGTDNEQFF
TRBV5-1,-,-,TRBJ1-5,TGCGCCAGCAGCCTGGAGGACAGCTCCAATCAGCCCCAGCATTTT,CASSLEDSSNQPQHF
TRBV3-1/TRBV3-2,-,-,TRBJ1-1,TGTGCCAGCAGCACTTACGACAGAAACACTGAAGCTTTCTTT,CASSTYDRNTEAFF
TRBV19,-,-,TRBJ1-1,TGTGCCAGTACCACGGGAGGGTTCTTAAACACTGAAGCTTTCTTT,CASTTGGFLNTEAFF
TRBV3-1/TRBV3-2,-,TRBD1,TRBJ1-4,TGTGCCAGCAGCCAACAGGACAGGGGGGGGAAACTGTTTTTT,CASSQQDRGGKLFF
TRBV7-9,once,-,TRBJ2-1,TGTGCCAGCAGCTTAGTCAGGGGCAGGTCCTACAATGAGCAGTTCTTC,CASSLVRGRSYNEQFF
TRBV18,-,TRBD1,TRBJ1-5,TGTGCCAGCTCACCGGACAGGCTCACCTATAGCAATCAGCCCCAGCATTTT,CASSPDRLTYSNQPQHF
TRBV4-1,once,-,TRBJ1-4,TGCGCCAGCAGCCAAGTTCGCGGTGAAAAACTGTTTTTT,CASSQVRGEKLFF
TRBV20-1,-,TRBD2,TRBJ2-3,TGCAGTGCTAGTATTAGCGGGAGGGCCTATTCGGGTCGTGATACGCAGTATTTT,CSASISGRAYSGRDTQYF
TRBV27,-,TRBD1,TRBJ2-1,TGTGCCAGCAGTCTAGACAGGGCTCTTAACGATGAGCAGTTCTTC,CASSLDRALNDEQFF
TRBV7-9,-,-,TRBJ2-1,TGTGCCAGCAGCTTAGATGGGTGGCGGATCTCCTACAATGAGCAGTTCTTC,CASSLDGWRISYNEQFF
TRBV11-2,-,-,TRBJ2-5,TGTGCCGGCAGCTCGTTAGCGGGACAGGAGACCCAGTACTTC,CAGSSLAGQETQYF
TRBV5-1,-,TRBD1,TRBJ1-1,TGCGCCAGCAGCGTAACCGGGACAGTGAACACTGAAGCTTTCTTT,CASSVTGTVNTEAFF
TRBV6-5,-,TRBD1,TRBJ1-5,TGTGCCAGCAGTTACCGGGACAGGGGGTGGGGTCAGCCCCAGCATTTT,CASSYRDRGWGQPQHF
TRBV18,-,-,TRBJ2-7,TGTGCCAGCTCAACCGACAGGTACGAGCAGTACTTC,CASSTDRYEQYF
TRBV3-1/TRBV3-2,-,TRBD1,TRBJ2-1,TGTGCCAGCAGACAGGGGGCTATCAATGAGCAGTTCTTC,CASRQGAINEQFF
TRBV18,-,TRBD1,TRBJ1-2,TGTGCCAGCTCACCACGGGGACAGGACTTTACCTATGGCTACACCTTC,CASSPRGQDFTYGYTF
TRBV7-8,-,-,TRBJ2-1,TGTGCTAGCAGCTTAGCATTCGGGATGCAGTTCTTC,CASSLAFGMQFF
TRBV4-1,-,-,TRBJ1-2,TGCGCCAGCAGCCCGCAGGGTGGGTCTAACTATGGCTACACCTTC,CASSPQGGSNYGYTF